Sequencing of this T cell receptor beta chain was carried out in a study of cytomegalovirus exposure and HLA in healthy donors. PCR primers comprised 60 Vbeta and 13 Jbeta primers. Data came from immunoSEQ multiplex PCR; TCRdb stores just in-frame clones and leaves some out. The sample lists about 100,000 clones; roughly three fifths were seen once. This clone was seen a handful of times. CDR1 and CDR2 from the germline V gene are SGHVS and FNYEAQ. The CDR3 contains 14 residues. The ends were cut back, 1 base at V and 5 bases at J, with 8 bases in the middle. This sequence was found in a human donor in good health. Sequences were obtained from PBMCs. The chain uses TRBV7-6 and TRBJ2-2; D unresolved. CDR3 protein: CASSLVSETGELFF. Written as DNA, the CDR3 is TGTGCCAGCAGCTTAGTTTCAGAAACCGGGGAGCTGTTTTTT.